Listed below are T cell receptor beta chains from one sample, sequenced in a study of OX40 agonist ivuxolimab in advanced cancers. The repertoire was sequenced with immunoSEQ multiplex PCR; TCRdb's copy has only in-frame clones and lacks some. The sample consists of approximately 20,000 clones, around 78% of them appearing once. Sample: CD4+ or CD8+ T cells sorted from blood, taken in a trial of the OX40 agonist ivuxolimab. The receptors shown here come from an adult with an advanced solid tumor such as melanoma, head and neck, liver or kidney cancer. The CDR3 runs from the conserved cysteine through the conserved F or W. The D gene is left open where the match is weak. Where a row states a size, it is once, few, many or the class of an expanded clone; other rows omit it.

CDR3 DNA: TGTGCCAGCAGCACTACAGGGATTACACCCCTCCACTTT; CDR3 protein: CASSTTGITPLHF; V gene: TRBV5-6; J gene: TRBJ1-6; clone size: .; D gene: .
CDR3 DNA: TGTGCCAGCAGCTTTGAAGCCGGGGCCAACGTCCTGACTTTC; CDR3 protein: CASSFEAGANVLTF; V gene: TRBV13; J gene: TRBJ2-6; clone size: .; D gene: .
CDR3 DNA: TGCAGTGCTAGGGATGGCTACACCTTC; CDR3 protein: CSARDGYTF; V gene: TRBV20-1; J gene: TRBJ1-2; clone size: .; D gene: .
CDR3 DNA: TGTGCCAGCAGTGAAAGCCAGGTACTCGGGGGCTACGAGCAGTACTTC; CDR3 protein: CASSESQVLGGYEQYF; V gene: TRBV2; J gene: TRBJ2-7; clone size: .; D gene: .
CDR3 DNA: TGTGCCAGCAGCCCAGAGCGGGGGGGGCTGTGGGATACGCAGTATTTT; CDR3 protein: CASSPERGGLWDTQYF; V gene: TRBV4-2; J gene: TRBJ2-3; clone size: .; D gene: TRBD2
CDR3 DNA: TGTGCCAGCAGCTACGGTAGCAATCAGCCCCAGCATTTT; CDR3 protein: CASSYGSNQPQHF; V gene: TRBV7-3; J gene: TRBJ1-5; clone size: .; D gene: .
CDR3 DNA: TGTGCCAGCAGCGCCGGAGATCAGCCCCAGCATTTT; CDR3 protein: CASSAGDQPQHF; V gene: TRBV9; J gene: TRBJ1-5; clone size: few; D gene: .
CDR3 DNA: TGTGCCAGCTTAACAGGGTTTTATGGCTACACCTTC; CDR3 protein: CASLTGFYGYTF; V gene: TRBV2; J gene: TRBJ1-2; clone size: .; D gene: .
CDR3 DNA: TGTGCCAGCAGCTACCTGGAGGGCCGTAGCGAGCAGTACTTC; CDR3 protein: CASSYLEGRSEQYF; V gene: TRBV11-1; J gene: TRBJ2-7; clone size: few; D gene: .
CDR3 DNA: TGTGCCACCAGCTATTACCAGGGACAGTTACAAGAGACCCAGTACTTC; CDR3 protein: CATSYYQGQLQETQYF; V gene: TRBV6-4; J gene: TRBJ2-5; clone size: .; D gene: TRBD1
CDR3 DNA: TGTGCCAGCAGCTTAGGGGGAGGGGAAAAACTGTTTTTT; CDR3 protein: CASSLGGGEKLFF; V gene: TRBV7-9; J gene: TRBJ1-4; clone size: once; D gene: .
CDR3 DNA: TGTGCCAGCAGCTTTTTGAGGGAGGGCGGCGAGCAGTACTTC; CDR3 protein: CASSFLREGGEQYF; V gene: TRBV5-4; J gene: TRBJ2-7; clone size: few; D gene: TRBD2
CDR3 DNA: TGTGCCAGCAGCTTGCTCCACCAGGGAGTGGGTGGCGAGCAGTACTTC; CDR3 protein: CASSLLHQGVGGEQYF; V gene: TRBV4-2; J gene: TRBJ2-7; clone size: few; D gene: .
CDR3 DNA: TGTGCCAGCAGCTTCCCGACTAGCGGGAGGGGGACCCAGTACTTC; CDR3 protein: CASSFPTSGRGTQYF; V gene: TRBV13; J gene: TRBJ2-5; clone size: .; D gene: TRBD2
CDR3 DNA: TGTGCCTCCGGGACTAGCGGCGGAGAGACCCAGTACTTC; CDR3 protein: CASGTSGGETQYF; V gene: TRBV10-3; J gene: TRBJ2-5; clone size: .; D gene: TRBD2
CDR3 DNA: TGTGCCAGCAGTTGGGGACAGAATCAGCCCCAGCATTTT; CDR3 protein: CASSWGQNQPQHF; V gene: TRBV27; J gene: TRBJ1-5; clone size: .; D gene: TRBD1
CDR3 DNA: TGTGCCAGTAGTATATACACTGCAGATACGCAGTATTTT; CDR3 protein: CASSIYTADTQYF; V gene: TRBV19; J gene: TRBJ2-3; clone size: .; D gene: .
CDR3 DNA: TGCGCCAGCAGGGCCGATGGGGAGTTCCCGGAGGCTTTCTTT; CDR3 protein: CASRADGEFPEAFF; V gene: TRBV10-1; J gene: TRBJ1-1; clone size: medium-sized; D gene: .
CDR3 DNA: TGCGCCACCGCCCGGGGGGTAAACACCGGGGAGCTGTTTTTT; CDR3 protein: CATARGVNTGELFF; V gene: TRBV4-3; J gene: TRBJ2-2; clone size: .; D gene: TRBD2
CDR3 DNA: TGTGCCAGCAGCTTGGGACAGGGGGACTATGGCTACACCTTC; CDR3 protein: CASSLGQGDYGYTF; V gene: TRBV11-2; J gene: TRBJ1-2; clone size: .; D gene: TRBD1
CDR3 DNA: TGTGCCAGCAGTCTATTACAGGGAAAAGGCTACGAGCAGTACTTC; CDR3 protein: CASSLLQGKGYEQYF; V gene: TRBV28; J gene: TRBJ2-7; clone size: .; D gene: .
CDR3 DNA: TGTGCCAGCAGCTTGGACGGTTTGAACACTGAAGCTTTCTTT; CDR3 protein: CASSLDGLNTEAFF; V gene: TRBV5-6; J gene: TRBJ1-1; clone size: once; D gene: .
CDR3 DNA: TGTGCCAGCAGCCTCACCGGGACAGGGGGCTACGAGCAGTACTTC; CDR3 protein: CASSLTGTGGYEQYF; V gene: TRBV28; J gene: TRBJ2-7; clone size: .; D gene: TRBD1
CDR3 DNA: TGTGCCACCAAGGGAGGGATGGACGAGCAGTACTTC; CDR3 protein: CATKGGMDEQYF; V gene: TRBV10-3; J gene: TRBJ2-7; clone size: .; D gene: TRBD2
CDR3 DNA: TGTGCCAGCAGCCCCCTCGGGGGGGGCACTGAAGCTTTCTTT; CDR3 protein: CASSPLGGGTEAFF; V gene: TRBV11-2; J gene: TRBJ1-1; clone size: .; D gene: .
CDR3 DNA: TGTGCCAGCACCCTCTACCCCATAAATACGAACACTGAAGCTTTCTTT; CDR3 protein: CASTLYPINTNTEAFF; V gene: TRBV6-6; J gene: TRBJ1-1; clone size: .; D gene: .
CDR3 DNA: TGTGCCAGCAGCTTGGAGGCTAGCGGGGGGGCTCGGAAGACCCAGTACTTC; CDR3 protein: CASSLEASGGARKTQYF; V gene: TRBV5-4; J gene: TRBJ2-5; clone size: .; D gene: TRBD2
CDR3 DNA: TGTGCCAGCAGCGGGAGCTCCTACGAGCAGTACTTC; CDR3 protein: CASSGSSYEQYF; V gene: TRBV5-4; J gene: TRBJ2-7; clone size: .; D gene: .
CDR3 DNA: TGTGCCAGCAGCGTGGGCCCGAACACTGAAGCTTTCTTT; CDR3 protein: CASSVGPNTEAFF; V gene: TRBV5-6; J gene: TRBJ1-1; clone size: .; D gene: .
CDR3 DNA: TGCGCCAGCAGCTCCTACCGTGGCGGCTACACCTTC; CDR3 protein: CASSSYRGGYTF; V gene: TRBV5-1; J gene: TRBJ1-2; clone size: .; D gene: .
CDR3 DNA: TGTGCCAGCAGCTTGATTGGGGGAGCTGGAGATACGCAGTATTTT; CDR3 protein: CASSLIGGAGDTQYF; V gene: TRBV7-9; J gene: TRBJ2-3; clone size: .; D gene: .
CDR3 DNA: TGTGCCAGCAGCCAAGACAGACAGGTTCTCGTCGGCTACACCTTC; CDR3 protein: CASSQDRQVLVGYTF; V gene: TRBV14; J gene: TRBJ1-2; clone size: .; D gene: .